These T cell receptor beta chains were read from a single sample in a study of OX40 agonist ivuxolimab in advanced cancers. Profiled with immunoSEQ multiplex PCR; TCRdb holds only in-frame clones, not every one. This sample carries around 68,000 clones, around nine tenths of them seen once, and the ten largest clones take approximately 2.1%. Sequenced material: CD4+ or CD8+ T cells sorted from blood, taken in a trial of the OX40 agonist ivuxolimab. The source of these receptors is an adult with an advanced solid tumor such as melanoma, head and neck, liver or kidney cancer. The CDR3 runs from the conserved cysteine through the conserved F or W. The D gene is left open where the match is weak. Some rows have no size entry. The others give once, few or many, or a class for an expanded clone.

CDR3 protein	CDR3 DNA	D gene	J gene	clone size	V gene
CASSYTGTGQKTQYF	TGTGCCAGCAGTTACACCGGGACAGGGCAAAAGACCCAGTACTTC	TRBD1	TRBJ2-5	.	TRBV6-5
CASSIVTARDFYNEQFF	TGTGCCAGTAGTATAGTAACAGCGAGGGACTTCTACAATGAGCAGTTCTTC	.	TRBJ2-1	.	TRBV19
CASSLRPSGYNEQFF	TGCGCCAGCAGCTTGAGACCATCAGGCTACAATGAGCAGTTCTTC	.	TRBJ2-1	few	TRBV5-1
CASSETSVSQPQHF	TGTGCCAGCAGTGAGACATCGGTATCCCAGCCCCAGCATTTT	.	TRBJ1-5	.	TRBV2
CAISDFGGGSDTQYF	TGTGCCATCAGTGATTTCGGGGGCGGATCAGATACGCAGTATTTT	.	TRBJ2-3	.	TRBV10-3
CAIRMGSNYGYTF	TGTGCCATCAGGATGGGATCTAACTATGGCTACACCTTC	.	TRBJ1-2	.	TRBV10-3
CASSPLGGGRGYTF	TGTGCCAGCAGTCCGCTGGGAGGGGGGAGAGGCTACACCTTC	.	TRBJ1-2	.	TRBV6-5
CASSEAPGQAGWGYTF	TGTGCCAGCAGTGAAGCCCCCGGACAGGCTGGGTGGGGCTACACCTTC	TRBD1	TRBJ1-2	.	TRBV6-1
CAWSIWGKTNEKLFF	TGTGCCTGGAGTATTTGGGGGAAAACTAATGAAAAACTGTTTTTT	.	TRBJ1-4	.	TRBV30
CASSRTGIDSPLHF	TGTGCCAGCAGCCGGACAGGGATCGATTCACCCCTCCACTTT	TRBD1	TRBJ1-6	.	TRBV6-1
CASINDRGHGGYTF	TGTGCCAGTATCAATGACAGGGGGCATGGTGGCTACACCTTC	TRBD1	TRBJ1-2	few	TRBV2
CASSESGQSQRGPQHF	TGTGCCAGCAGTGAATCGGGACAGTCTCAGAGGGGGCCCCAGCATTTT	TRBD1	TRBJ1-5	once	TRBV25-1
CASSQVGGDEQFF	TGTGCCAGCAGCCAAGTTGGGGGGGATGAGCAGTTCTTC	TRBD2	TRBJ2-1	.	TRBV4-2
CASSQRGRDTQYF	TGTGCCAGCAGCCAGCGCGGGAGAGATACGCAGTATTTT	TRBD2	TRBJ2-3	.	TRBV14
CASSEDPRGLSSWPQHF	TGTGCCAGCAGTGAAGACCCCAGGGGCCTCTCGAGTTGGCCCCAGCATTTT	.	TRBJ1-5	.	TRBV6-1
CASSLGGTSGTDTQYF	TGCGCCAGCAGCTTGGGAGGGACTAGCGGCACAGATACGCAGTATTTT	TRBD2	TRBJ2-3	.	TRBV5-1
CASSLGVRAQETQYF	TGTGCCAGCAGCTTAGGGGTTAGGGCCCAAGAGACCCAGTACTTC	.	TRBJ2-5	once	TRBV7-2
CASSLAREATEAFF	TGCGCCAGCAGCCTGGCCAGGGAGGCCACTGAAGCTTTCTTT	.	TRBJ1-1	.	TRBV5-1
CASSLGTGIGANEKLFF	TGTGCCAGTTCCTTAGGGACAGGGATCGGAGCTAATGAAAAACTGTTTTTT	TRBD1	TRBJ1-4	.	TRBV19
CASSPNPLRVGQINEKLFF	TGTGCCAGCTCACCAAATCCCCTCCGTGTTGGACAGATTAATGAAAAACTGTTTTTT	.	TRBJ1-4	.	TRBV18
CASSPGQVNTEAFF	TGTGCCAGCAGCCCGGGACAGGTCAACACTGAAGCTTTCTTT	TRBD1	TRBJ1-1	.	TRBV7-2
CASSLGLRQGIRQPQHF	TGTGCCAGCAGCTTAGGATTGAGGCAGGGGATTCGTCAGCCCCAGCATTTT	.	TRBJ1-5	.	TRBV7-8
CSVPTRDTQFF	TGCAGCGTACCCACCAGAGATACGCAGTTCTTC	.	TRBJ2-1	.	TRBV20-1
CASSLAVGRGNTIYF	TGCGCCAGCAGCTTGGCGGTAGGGCGAGGAAACACCATATATTTT	.	TRBJ1-3	.	TRBV5-1
CASRVLTSGGNHGYTF	TGTGCCAGCAGGGTGTTAACCTCTGGGGGGAATCATGGCTACACCTTC	.	TRBJ1-2	.	TRBV2
CASSLRLAGGSQETQYF	TGCGCCAGCAGCTTACGACTAGCGGGAGGGTCCCAAGAGACCCAGTACTTC	TRBD2	TRBJ2-5	.	TRBV5-1
CASSSRGAKNIQYF	TGTGCCAGCAGCAGTAGGGGGGCCAAAAACATTCAGTACTTC	.	TRBJ2-4	.	TRBV7-8